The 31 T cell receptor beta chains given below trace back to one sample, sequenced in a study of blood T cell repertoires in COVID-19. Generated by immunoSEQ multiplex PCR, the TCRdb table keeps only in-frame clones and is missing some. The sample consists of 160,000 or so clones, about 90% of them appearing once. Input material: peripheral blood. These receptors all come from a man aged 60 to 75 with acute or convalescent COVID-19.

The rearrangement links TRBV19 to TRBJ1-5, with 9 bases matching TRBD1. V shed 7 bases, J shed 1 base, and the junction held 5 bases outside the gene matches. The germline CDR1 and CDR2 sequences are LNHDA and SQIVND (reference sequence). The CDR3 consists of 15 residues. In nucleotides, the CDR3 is TGTGCCAGTACCAGGACAGGGGAAAGCAATCAGCCCCAGCATTTT. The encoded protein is CASTRTGESNQPQHF. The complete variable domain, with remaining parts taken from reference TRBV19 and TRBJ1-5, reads DGGITQSPKYLFRKEGQNVTLSCEQNLNHDAMYWYRQDPGQGLRLIYYSQIVNDFQKGDIAEGYSVSREKKESFPLTVTSAQKNPTAFYLCASTRTGESNQPQHFGDGTRLSIL.

CDR3 nucleotide sequence: TGTGCCAGCAGGGACAGGGGGCCTAGAAACACCATATATTTT. It yields the protein CASRDRGPRNTIYF. The chain carries TRBV2 and TRBJ1-3; 11 bases fit TRBD1. Trimming at V came to 6 bases and at J to 5 bases, leaving 3 bases not matched to a gene. CDR3 length: 14 amino acids. Germline-derived CDR1 and CDR2 are SNHLY and FYNNEI.

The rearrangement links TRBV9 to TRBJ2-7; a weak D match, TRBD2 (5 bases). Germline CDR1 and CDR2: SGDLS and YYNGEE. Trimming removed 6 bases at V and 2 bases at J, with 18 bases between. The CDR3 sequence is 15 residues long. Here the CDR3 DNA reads TGTGCCAGCACCCCGAGTCTTAGCGCGGCCTACGAGCAGTACTTC. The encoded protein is CASTPSLSAAYEQYF.

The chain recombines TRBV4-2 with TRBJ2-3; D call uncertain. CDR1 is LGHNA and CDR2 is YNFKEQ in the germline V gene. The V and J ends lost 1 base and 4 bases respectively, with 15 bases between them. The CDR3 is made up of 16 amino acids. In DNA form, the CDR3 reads TGTGCCAGCAGCCAAGGTCAAAACCCGGCGGCAGATACGCAGTATTTT. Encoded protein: CASSQGQNPAADTQYF.

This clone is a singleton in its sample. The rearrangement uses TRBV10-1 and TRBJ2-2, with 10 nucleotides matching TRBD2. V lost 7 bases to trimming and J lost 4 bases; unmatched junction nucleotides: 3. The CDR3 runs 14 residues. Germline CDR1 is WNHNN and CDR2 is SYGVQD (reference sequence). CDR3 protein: CASTAGGSTGELFF. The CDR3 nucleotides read TGCGCCAGCACAGCGGGGGGGTCCACCGGGGAGCTGTTTTTT.

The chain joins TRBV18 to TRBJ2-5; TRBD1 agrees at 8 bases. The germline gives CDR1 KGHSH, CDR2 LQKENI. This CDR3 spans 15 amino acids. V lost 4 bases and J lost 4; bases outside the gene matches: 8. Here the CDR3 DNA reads TGTGCCAGCTCACTTCGGACAGGGAGGCCAGAGACCCAGTACTTC. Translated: CASSLRTGRPETQYF. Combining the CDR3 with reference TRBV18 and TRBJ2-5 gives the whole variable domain NAGVMQNPRHLVRRRGQEARLRCSPMKGHSHVYWYRQLPEEGLKFMVYLQKENIIDESGMPKERFSAEFPKEGPSILRIQQVVRGDSAAYFCASSLRTGRPETQYFGPGTRLLVL.

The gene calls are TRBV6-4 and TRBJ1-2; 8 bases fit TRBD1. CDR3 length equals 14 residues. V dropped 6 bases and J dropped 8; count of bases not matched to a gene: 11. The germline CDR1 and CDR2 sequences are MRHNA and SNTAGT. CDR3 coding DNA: TGTGCCAGCAGGCGACAGGGGTCCGGCGGGGGCTACACCTTC. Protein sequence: CASRRQGSGGGYTF.

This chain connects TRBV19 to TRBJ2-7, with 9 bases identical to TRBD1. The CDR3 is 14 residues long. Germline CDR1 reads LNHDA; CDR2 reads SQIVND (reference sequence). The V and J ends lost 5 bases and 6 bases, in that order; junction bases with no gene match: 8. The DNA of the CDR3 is TGTGCCAGTAGTCGACAGGGGGTGCTCTCCGAGCAGTACTTC. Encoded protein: CASSRQGVLSEQYF. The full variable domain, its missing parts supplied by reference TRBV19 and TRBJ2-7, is DGGITQSPKYLFRKEGQNVTLSCEQNLNHDAMYWYRQDPGQGLRLIYYSQIVNDFQKGDIAEGYSVSREKKESFPLTVTSAQKNPTAFYLCASSRQGVLSEQYFGPGTRLTVT.

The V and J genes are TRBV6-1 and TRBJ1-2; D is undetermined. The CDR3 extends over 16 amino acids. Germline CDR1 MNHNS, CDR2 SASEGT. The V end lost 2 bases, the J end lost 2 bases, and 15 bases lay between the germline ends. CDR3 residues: CASSEQISGSNYGYTF. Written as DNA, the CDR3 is TGTGCCAGCAGTGAACAAATTTCGGGATCGAACTATGGCTACACCTTC.

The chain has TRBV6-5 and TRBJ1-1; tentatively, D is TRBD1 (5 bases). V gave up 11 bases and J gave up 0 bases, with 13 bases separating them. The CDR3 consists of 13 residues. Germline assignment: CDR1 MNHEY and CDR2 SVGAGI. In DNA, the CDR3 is TGTGCCGCCAGCAGGGCAGTGAACACTGAAGCTTTCTTT. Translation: CAASRAVNTEAFF.

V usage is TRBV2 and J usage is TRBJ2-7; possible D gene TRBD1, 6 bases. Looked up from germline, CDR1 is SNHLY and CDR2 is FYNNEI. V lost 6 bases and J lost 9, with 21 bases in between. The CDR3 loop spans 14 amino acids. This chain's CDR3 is CASRGTGSYYRQYF. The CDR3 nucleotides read TGTGCCAGCAGGGGTACAGGGTCGTATTATCGGCAGTACTTC.

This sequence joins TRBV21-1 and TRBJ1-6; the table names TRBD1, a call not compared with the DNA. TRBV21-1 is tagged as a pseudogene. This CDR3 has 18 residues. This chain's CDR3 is CASSFCRDRVLLNSPLHF. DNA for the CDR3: TGTGCCAGCAGCTTTTGCCGGGACAGGGTCTTGCTTAATTCACCCCTCCACTTT.

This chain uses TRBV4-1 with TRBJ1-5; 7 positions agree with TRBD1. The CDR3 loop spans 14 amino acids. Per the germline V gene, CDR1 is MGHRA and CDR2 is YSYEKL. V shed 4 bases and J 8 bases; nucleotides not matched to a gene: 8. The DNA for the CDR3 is TGCGCCAGCAGCCCTAACAGGGGAGTAGAGCCCCAGCATTTT. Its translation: CASSPNRGVEPQHF.

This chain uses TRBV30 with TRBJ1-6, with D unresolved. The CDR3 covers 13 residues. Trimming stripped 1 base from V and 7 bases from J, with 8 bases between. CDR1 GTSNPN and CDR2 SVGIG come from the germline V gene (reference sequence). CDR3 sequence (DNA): TGTGCCTGGAGTGGGGCCCCAAATTCACCCCTCCACTTT. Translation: CAWSGAPNSPLHF.

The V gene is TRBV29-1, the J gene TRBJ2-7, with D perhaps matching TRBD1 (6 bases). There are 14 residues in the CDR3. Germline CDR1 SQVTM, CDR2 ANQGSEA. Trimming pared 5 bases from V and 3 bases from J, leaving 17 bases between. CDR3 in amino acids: CSVFDPGQSYEQYF. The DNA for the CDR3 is TGCAGCGTTTTTGACCCGGGACAAAGCTACGAGCAGTACTTC.

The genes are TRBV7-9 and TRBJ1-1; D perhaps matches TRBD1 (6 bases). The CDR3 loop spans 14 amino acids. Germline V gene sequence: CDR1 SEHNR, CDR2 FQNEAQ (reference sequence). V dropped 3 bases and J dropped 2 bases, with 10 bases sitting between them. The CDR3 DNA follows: TGTGCCAGCAGCTTCGGACAGACCAACACTGAAGCTTTCTTT. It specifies CASSFGQTNTEAFF.

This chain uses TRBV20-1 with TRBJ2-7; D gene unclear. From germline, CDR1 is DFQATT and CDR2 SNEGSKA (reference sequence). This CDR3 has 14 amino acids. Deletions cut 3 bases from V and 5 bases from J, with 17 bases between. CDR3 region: CSASFYSGVDEQYF. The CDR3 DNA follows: TGCAGTGCTAGTTTCTACAGTGGCGTAGACGAGCAGTACTTC.

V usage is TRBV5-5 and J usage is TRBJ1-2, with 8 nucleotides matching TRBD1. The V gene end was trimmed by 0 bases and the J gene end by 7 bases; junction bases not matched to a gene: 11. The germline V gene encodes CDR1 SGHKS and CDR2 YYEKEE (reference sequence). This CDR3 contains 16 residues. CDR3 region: CASSLDLSPGGGGYTF. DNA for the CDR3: TGTGCCAGCAGCTTGGATCTCTCCCCAGGGGGCGGTGGCTACACCTTC.

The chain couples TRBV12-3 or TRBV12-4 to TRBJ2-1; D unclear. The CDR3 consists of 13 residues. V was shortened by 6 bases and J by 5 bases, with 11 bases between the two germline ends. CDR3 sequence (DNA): TGTGCCAGCAGCTTTGAACAGAACAATGAGCAGTTCTTC. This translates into CASSFEQNNEQFF.

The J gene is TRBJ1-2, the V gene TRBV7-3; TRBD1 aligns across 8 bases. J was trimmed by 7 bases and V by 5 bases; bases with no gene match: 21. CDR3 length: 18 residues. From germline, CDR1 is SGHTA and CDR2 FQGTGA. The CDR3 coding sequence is TGTGCCAGCAGCCCTTATCTGGGACAGGCAGATTCTAATGGTGGCTACACCTTC. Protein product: CASSPYLGQADSNGGYTF.

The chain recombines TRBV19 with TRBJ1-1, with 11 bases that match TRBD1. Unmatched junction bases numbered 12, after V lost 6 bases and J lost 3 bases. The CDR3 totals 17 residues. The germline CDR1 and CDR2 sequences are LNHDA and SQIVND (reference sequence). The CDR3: CASRRTGGARSHTEAFF. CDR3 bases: TGTGCCAGTAGAAGGACAGGGGGCGCGAGGAGTCACACTGAAGCTTTCTTT.

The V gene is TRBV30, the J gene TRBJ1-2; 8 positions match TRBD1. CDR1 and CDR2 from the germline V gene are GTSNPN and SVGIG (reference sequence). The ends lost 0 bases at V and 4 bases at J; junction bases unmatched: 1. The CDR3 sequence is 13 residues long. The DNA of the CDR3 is TGTGCCTGGAGTGTCGGGACAGGCTATGGCTACACCTTC. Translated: CAWSVGTGYGYTF.

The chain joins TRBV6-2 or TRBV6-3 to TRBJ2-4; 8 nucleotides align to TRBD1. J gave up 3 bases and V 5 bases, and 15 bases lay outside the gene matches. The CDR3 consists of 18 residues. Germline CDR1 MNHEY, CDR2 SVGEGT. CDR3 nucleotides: TGTGCCAGCAGTACGGACAGGGCCGGGTTAGAAAGCAAAAACATTCAGTACTTC. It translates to CASSTDRAGLESKNIQYF.

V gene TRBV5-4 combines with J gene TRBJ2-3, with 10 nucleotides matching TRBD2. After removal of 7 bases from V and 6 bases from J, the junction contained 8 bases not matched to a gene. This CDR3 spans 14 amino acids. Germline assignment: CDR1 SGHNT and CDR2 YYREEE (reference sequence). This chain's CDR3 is CASSRTSGEDTQYF. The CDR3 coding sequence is TGTGCCAGCTCCAGAACTAGCGGGGAGGATACGCAGTATTTT.

CDR3 sequence: CASSDHTGGLSPLHF. CDR3 coding DNA: TGTGCCAGTAGTGACCATACAGGGGGCTTGTCACCCCTCCACTTT. The genes are TRBV19 and TRBJ1-6; 9 nucleotides match TRBD1. The CDR3 is made up of 15 amino acids. The junction had 9 bases not matched to a gene; V was cut back by 5 bases and J by 10 bases. Per the germline V gene, CDR1 is LNHDA and CDR2 is SQIVND (reference sequence).

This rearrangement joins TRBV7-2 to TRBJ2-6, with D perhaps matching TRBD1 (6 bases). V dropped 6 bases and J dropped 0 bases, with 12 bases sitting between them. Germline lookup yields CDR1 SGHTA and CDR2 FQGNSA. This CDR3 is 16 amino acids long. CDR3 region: CASRIPDSSGANVLTF. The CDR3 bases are TGTGCCAGCAGAATCCCGGACAGCTCTGGGGCCAACGTCCTGACTTTC.

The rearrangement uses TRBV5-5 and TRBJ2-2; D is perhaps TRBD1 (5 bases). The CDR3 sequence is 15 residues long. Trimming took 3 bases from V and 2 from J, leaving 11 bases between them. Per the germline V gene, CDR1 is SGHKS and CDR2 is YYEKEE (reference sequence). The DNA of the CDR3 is TGTGCCAGCAGCTCGACAGCGATTAACACCGGGGAGCTGTTTTTT. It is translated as CASSSTAINTGELFF.

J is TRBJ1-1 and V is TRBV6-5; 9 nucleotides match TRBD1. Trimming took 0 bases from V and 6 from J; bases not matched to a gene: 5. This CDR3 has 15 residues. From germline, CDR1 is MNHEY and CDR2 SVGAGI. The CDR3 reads CASSYSNRGQSEAFF. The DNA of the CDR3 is TGTGCCAGCAGTTACTCGAACAGGGGGCAATCTGAAGCTTTCTTT.

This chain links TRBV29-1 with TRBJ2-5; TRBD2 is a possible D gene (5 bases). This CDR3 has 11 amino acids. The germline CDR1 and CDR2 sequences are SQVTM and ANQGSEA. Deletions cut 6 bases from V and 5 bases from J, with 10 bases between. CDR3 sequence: CSVDGLETQYF. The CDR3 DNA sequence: TGCAGCGTGGACGGACTGGAGACCCAGTACTTC.

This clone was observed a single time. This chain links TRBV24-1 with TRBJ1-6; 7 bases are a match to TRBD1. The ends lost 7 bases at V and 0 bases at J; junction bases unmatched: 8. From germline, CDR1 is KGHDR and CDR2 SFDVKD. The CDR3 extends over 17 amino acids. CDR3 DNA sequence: TGTGCCACCAGCGTACAGGGGCCTAGCTCCTATAATTCACCCCTCCACTTT. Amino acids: CATSVQGPSSYNSPLHF.

CDR3 coding DNA: TGTGCCAGCAGCTTAGCGCTTTCTGGGAGGAATTCACCCCTCCACTTT. The encoded protein is CASSLALSGRNSPLHF. The V gene is TRBV7-9, the J gene TRBJ1-6, with D uncertain. Germline CDR1 is SEHNR and CDR2 is FQNEAQ (reference sequence). With 0 bases removed from V and 7 bases from J, the gap between germline ends came to 13 bases. The CDR3 covers 16 residues.